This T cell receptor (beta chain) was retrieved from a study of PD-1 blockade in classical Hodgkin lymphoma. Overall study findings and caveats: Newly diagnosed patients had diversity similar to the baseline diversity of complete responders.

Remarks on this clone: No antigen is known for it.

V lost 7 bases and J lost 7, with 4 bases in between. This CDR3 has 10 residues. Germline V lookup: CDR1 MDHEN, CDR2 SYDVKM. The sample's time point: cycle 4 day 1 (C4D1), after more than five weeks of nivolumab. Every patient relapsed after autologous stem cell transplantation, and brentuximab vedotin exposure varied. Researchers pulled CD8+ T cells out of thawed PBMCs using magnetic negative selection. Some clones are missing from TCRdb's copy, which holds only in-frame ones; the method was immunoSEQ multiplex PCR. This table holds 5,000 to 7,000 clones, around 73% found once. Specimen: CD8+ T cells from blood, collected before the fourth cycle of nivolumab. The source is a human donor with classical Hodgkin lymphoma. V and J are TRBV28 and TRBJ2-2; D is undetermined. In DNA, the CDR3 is TGTGCCAGCACCAACGGGGAGCTGTTTTTT. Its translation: CASTNGELFF.